This T cell receptor beta chain was profiled in a study of shared clonotypes between healthy human individuals. The V end lost 5 bases, the J end lost 4 bases, and 14 bases lay between the germline ends. The CDR3 length is 14 residues. Germline CDR1 and CDR2: SGHTA and FQGNSA. The assay was immunoSEQ multiplex PCR, and TCRdb's table has in-frame clones only and misses some. This table holds over a million clones, nearly 99% found once. Material: naive CD4+ T cells sorted from blood. The sample's subset: CD45RA+ positively selected. This TCR was recovered from a man aged 25 to 40 in good health. The V gene is TRBV7-2, the J gene TRBJ1-2, with D perhaps matching TRBD1 (6 bases). The CDR3 here is CASSNDRSAYGYTF. The CDR3 nucleotides read TGTGCCAGCAGCAACGACAGGTCCGCCTATGGCTACACCTTC.